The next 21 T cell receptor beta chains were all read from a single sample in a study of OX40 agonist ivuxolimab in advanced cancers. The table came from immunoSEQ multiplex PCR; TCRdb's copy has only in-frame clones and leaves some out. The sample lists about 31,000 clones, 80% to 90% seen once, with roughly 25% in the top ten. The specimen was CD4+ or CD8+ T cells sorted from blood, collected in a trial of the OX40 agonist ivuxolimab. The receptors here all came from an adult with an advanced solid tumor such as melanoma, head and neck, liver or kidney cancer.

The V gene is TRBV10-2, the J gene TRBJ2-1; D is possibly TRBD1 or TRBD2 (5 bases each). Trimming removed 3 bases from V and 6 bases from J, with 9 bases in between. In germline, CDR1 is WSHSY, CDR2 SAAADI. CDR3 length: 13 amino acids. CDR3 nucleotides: TGCGCCAGCAGTGATCGGGGCAGCAATGAGCAGTTCTTC. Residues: CASSDRGSNEQFF.

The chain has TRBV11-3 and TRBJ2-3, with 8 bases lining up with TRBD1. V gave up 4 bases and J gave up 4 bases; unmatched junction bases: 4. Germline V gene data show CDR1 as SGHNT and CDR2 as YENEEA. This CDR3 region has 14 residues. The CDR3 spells CASSYGQGSDTQYF. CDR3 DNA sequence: TGTGCCAGCAGCTATGGACAGGGCTCAGATACGCAGTATTTT.

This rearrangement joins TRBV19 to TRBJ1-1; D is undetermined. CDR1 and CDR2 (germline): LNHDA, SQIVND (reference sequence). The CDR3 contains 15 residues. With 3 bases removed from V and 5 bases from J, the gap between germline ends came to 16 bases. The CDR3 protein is CASSISALSGTEAFF. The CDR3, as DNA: TGTGCCAGTAGTATTTCGGCGCTTTCGGGTACTGAAGCTTTCTTT. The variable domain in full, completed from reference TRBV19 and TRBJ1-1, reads DGGITQSPKYLFRKEGQNVTLSCEQNLNHDAMYWYRQDPGQGLRLIYYSQIVNDFQKGDIAEGYSVSREKKESFPLTVTSAQKNPTAFYLCASSISALSGTEAFFGQGTRLTVV.

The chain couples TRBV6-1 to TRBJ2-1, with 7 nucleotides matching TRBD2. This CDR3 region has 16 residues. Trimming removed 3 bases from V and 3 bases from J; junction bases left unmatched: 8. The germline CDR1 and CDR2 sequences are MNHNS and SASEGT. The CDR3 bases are TGTGCCAGCAGTGATAGGGGCGGGAGATTCTACAATGAGCAGTTCTTC. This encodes CASSDRGGRFYNEQFF.

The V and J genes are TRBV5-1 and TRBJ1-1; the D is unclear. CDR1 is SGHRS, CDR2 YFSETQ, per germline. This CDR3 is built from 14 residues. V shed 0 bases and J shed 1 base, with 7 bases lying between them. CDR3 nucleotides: TGCGCCAGCAGCTTGGTAGCGGGGAACACTGAAGCTTTCTTT. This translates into CASSLVAGNTEAFF.

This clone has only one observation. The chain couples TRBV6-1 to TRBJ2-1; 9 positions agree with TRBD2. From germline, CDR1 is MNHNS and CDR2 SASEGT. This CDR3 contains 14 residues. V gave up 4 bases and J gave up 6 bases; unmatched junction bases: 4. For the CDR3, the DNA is TGTGCCAGCAGTGTAACTAGCGGGTTCAATGAGCAGTTCTTC. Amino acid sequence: CASSVTSGFNEQFF.

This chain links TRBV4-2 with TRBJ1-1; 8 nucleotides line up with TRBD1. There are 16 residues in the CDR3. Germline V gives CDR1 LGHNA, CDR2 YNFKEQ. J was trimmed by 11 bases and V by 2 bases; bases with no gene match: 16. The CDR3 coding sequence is TGTGCCAGCAGCCAATCACCGGGACAGGAGGCAGATTGGGCTTTCTTT. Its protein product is CASSQSPGQEADWAFF.

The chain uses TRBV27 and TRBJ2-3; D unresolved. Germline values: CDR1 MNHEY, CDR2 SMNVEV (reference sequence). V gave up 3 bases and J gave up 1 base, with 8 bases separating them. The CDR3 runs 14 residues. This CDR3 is CASSFWKGTDTQYF. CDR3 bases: TGTGCCAGCAGTTTTTGGAAGGGCACAGATACGCAGTATTTT.

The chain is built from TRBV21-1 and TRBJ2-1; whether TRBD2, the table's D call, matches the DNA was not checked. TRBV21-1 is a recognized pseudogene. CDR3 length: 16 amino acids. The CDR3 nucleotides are TGTGCCAGCAGCAAAGCGAATAGCGGGATATACAATGAGCAGTTCTTC. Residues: CASSKANSGIYNEQFF.

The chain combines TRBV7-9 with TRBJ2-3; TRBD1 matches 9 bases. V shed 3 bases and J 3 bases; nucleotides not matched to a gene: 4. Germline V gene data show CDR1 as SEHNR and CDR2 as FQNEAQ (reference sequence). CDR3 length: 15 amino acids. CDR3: CASSFGTGKTDTQYF. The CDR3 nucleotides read TGTGCCAGCAGCTTCGGGACAGGGAAAACAGATACGCAGTATTTT.

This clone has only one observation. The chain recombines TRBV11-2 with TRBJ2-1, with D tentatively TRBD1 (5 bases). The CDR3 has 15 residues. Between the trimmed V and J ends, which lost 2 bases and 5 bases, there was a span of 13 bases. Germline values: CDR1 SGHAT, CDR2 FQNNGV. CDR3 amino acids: CASSLWAGQNNEQFF. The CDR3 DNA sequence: TGTGCCAGCAGCTTATGGGCTGGACAAAACAATGAGCAGTTCTTC.

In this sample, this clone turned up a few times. CDR3 region: CASSPRIGRGVSEAGNTIYF. Written as DNA, the CDR3 is TGTGCCAGCTCACCACGGATTGGGCGAGGGGTGAGCGAGGCTGGAAACACCATATATTTT. The genes are TRBV18 and TRBJ1-3, with D possibly TRBD1 on 5 matching bases. The germline V gene has CDR1 KGHSH and CDR2 LQKENI. V lost 1 base and J lost 2, with 24 bases in between. The CDR3 totals 20 residues. Filled out from reference TRBV18 and TRBJ1-3, the complete variable domain reads NAGVMQNPRHLVRRRGQEARLRCSPMKGHSHVYWYRQLPEEGLKFMVYLQKENIIDESGMPKERFSAEFPKEGPSILRIQQVVRGDSAAYFCASSPRIGRGVSEAGNTIYFGEGSWLTVV.

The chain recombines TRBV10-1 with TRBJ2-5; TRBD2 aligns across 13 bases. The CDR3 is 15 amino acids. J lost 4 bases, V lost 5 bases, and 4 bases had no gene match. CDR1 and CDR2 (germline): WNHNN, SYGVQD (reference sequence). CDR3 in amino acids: CASSRGLAGRETQYF. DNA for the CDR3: TGCGCCAGCAGTAGGGGACTAGCGGGAAGAGAGACCCAGTACTTC.

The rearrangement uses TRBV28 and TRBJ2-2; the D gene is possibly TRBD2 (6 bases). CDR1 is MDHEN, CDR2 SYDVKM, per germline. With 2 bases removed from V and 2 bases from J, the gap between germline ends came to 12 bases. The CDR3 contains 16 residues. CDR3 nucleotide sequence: TGTGCCAGCAGTTTAATAGGGACTCTTAACACCGGGGAGCTGTTTTTT. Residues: CASSLIGTLNTGELFF. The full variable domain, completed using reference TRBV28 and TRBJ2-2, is DVKVTQSSRYLVKRTGEKVFLECVQDMDHENMFWYRQDPGLGLRLIYFSYDVKMKEKGDIPEGYSVSREKKERFSLILESASTNQTSMYLCASSLIGTLNTGELFFGEGSRLTVL.

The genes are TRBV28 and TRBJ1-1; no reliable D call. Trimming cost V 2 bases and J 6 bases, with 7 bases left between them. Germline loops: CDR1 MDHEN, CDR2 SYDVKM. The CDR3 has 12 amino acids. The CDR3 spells CASSLREPEAFF. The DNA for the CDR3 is TGTGCCAGCAGTTTACGAGAGCCTGAAGCTTTCTTT.

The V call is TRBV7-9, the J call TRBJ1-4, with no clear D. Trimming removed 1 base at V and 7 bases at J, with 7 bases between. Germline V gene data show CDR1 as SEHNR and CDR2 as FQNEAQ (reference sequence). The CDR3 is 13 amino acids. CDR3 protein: CASSLGGGEKLFF. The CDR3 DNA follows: TGTGCCAGCAGCTTAGGAGGCGGTGAAAAACTGTTTTTT.

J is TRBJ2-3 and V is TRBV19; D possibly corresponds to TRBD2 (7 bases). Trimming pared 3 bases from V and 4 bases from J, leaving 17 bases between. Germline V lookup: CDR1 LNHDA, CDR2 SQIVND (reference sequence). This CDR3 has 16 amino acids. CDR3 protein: CASSILRGGLADTQYF. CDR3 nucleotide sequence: TGTGCCAGTAGTATTTTAAGGGGGGGCCTCGCAGATACGCAGTATTTT. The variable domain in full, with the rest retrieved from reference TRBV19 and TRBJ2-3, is DGGITQSPKYLFRKEGQNVTLSCEQNLNHDAMYWYRQDPGQGLRLIYYSQIVNDFQKGDIAEGYSVSREKKESFPLTVTSAQKNPTAFYLCASSILRGGLADTQYFGPGTRLTVL.

The CDR3 sequence is CAISASRGAEAFF. In nucleotides, the CDR3 is TGTGCCATCAGTGCCTCTAGGGGGGCGGAAGCTTTCTTT. The chain links TRBV10-3 to TRBJ1-1; the D gene is possibly TRBD1 (6 bases). CDR3 length: 13 residues. With 4 bases removed from V and 8 bases from J, the gap between germline ends came to 14 bases. Germline lookup yields CDR1 ENHRY and CDR2 SYGVKD.

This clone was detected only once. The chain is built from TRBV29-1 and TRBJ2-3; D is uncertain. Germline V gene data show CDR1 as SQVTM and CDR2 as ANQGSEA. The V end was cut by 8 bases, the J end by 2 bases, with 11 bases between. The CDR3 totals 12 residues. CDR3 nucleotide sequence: TGCAGCATGTGGGGTTCCACAGATACGCAGTATTTT. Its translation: CSMWGSTDTQYF.

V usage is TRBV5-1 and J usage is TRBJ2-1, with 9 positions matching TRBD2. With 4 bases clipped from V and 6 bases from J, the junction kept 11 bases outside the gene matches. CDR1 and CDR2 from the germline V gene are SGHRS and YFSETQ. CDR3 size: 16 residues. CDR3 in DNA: TGCGCCAGCAGCCGGGCCGGGACTAGCTTATCCAATGAGCAGTTCTTC. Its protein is CASSRAGTSLSNEQFF.

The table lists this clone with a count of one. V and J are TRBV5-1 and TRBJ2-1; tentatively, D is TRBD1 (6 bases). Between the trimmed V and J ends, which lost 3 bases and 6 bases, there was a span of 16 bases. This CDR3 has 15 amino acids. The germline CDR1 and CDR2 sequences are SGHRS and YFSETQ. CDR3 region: CASSSNRVRRNEQFF. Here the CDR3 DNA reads TGCGCCAGCAGCTCAAACAGGGTGCGGCGCAATGAGCAGTTCTTC.